Shown below are 26 T cell receptor beta chains from a single sample sequenced in a study of neurological immune-mediated disorders. Time point meaning: longitudinal time-point 1 (baseline). TCRdb ran MiXCR on the 5' RACE reads and lists one entry per CDR3 protein. The table has around 60,000 distinct CDR3 sequences, around 10% seen once. Sequenced input: PBMCs. Receptors originate from a male donor with HTLV-1-associated myelopathy (HAM/TSP).

This clonotype was detected ten times or more. V is TRBV12-3 or TRBV12-4 and J is TRBJ1-6; D is possibly TRBD1 (6 bases). CDR3 length: 15 amino acids. V lost 5 bases to trimming and J lost 8 bases, with 16 bases between them. Written as DNA, the CDR3 is TGTGCCAGCAGTGTAGAACAGGGTAGTCATTCACCCCTCCACTTT. This translates into CASSVEQGSHSPLHF.

This clonotype was recorded at least ten times. This chain joins TRBV7-7 and TRBJ2-2; D uncertain. Germline V gene sequence: CDR1 SSHAT, CDR2 FNYEAQ (reference sequence). This CDR3 has 14 amino acids. The V gene lost 5 bases and the J gene lost 2 bases, with 9 bases spanning the gap. CDR3 nucleotide sequence: TGTGCCAGCAGCACGAAACCCAACACCGGGGAGCTGTTTTTT. Translated: CASSTKPNTGELFF.

This clonotype was picked up many times. The V and J genes are TRBV5-1 and TRBJ2-6; TRBD2 might be the D (6 bases). Germline V gene sequence: CDR1 SGHRS, CDR2 YFSETQ. This CDR3 contains 21 residues. The V end was cut by 4 bases, the J end by 0 bases, with 26 bases between. Here the CDR3 DNA reads TGCGCCAGCAGCCGGGGGAGACCCCACATAGAAAGAAACTCTGGGGCCAACGTCCTGACTTTC. Its translation: CASSRGRPHIERNSGANVLTF.

This clonotype was counted many times. The chain couples TRBV20-1 to TRBJ2-1; D ambiguous. The germline V gene has CDR1 DFQATT and CDR2 SNEGSKA (reference sequence). V lost 3 bases and J 4 bases, leaving 10 bases between the germline ends. CDR3 length equals 13 residues. This chain's CDR3 is CSARVDTYNEQFF. For the CDR3, the DNA is TGCAGTGCTAGGGTCGATACTTACAATGAGCAGTTCTTC.

The sample holds many counts of this clonotype. The CDR3 sequence: CSANGGGNYGYTF. DNA of the CDR3: TGCAGCGCCAACGGCGGGGGAAACTATGGCTACACCTTC. The rearrangement links TRBV20-1 to TRBJ1-2; D may be TRBD1 (5 bases). CDR3 size: 13 residues. Germline V CDR1 and CDR2: DFQATT, SNEGSKA (reference sequence).

This clonotype has at least ten counts. The chain uses TRBV20-1 and TRBJ2-1; TRBD1 or TRBD2 may be the D gene (6 bases each). CDR3 size: 13 residues. CDR1 DFQATT and CDR2 SNEGSKA come from the germline V gene (reference sequence). V was pared by 0 bases and J by 12 bases, with 15 bases between. The chain's CDR3 is CSAREPSGGGQFF. The DNA of the CDR3 is TGCAGTGCTAGAGAACCCTCCGGAGGGGGGCAGTTCTTC.

Comment on this clonotype: A much more abundant neighbour one base away suggests this may be a read error. This sequence joins TRBV20-1 and TRBJ1-1; tentatively, D is TRBD1 (5 bases). CDR1 DFQATT and CDR2 SNEGSKA come from the germline V gene (reference sequence). The CDR3 totals 15 residues. The CDR3 sequence is CGARGAGGGNTEAFF. The CDR3 DNA sequence: TGCGGTGCCAGAGGGGCTGGTGGCGGGAACACTGAAGCTTTCTTT.

The sample holds many counts of this clonotype. The chain joins TRBV25-1 to TRBJ1-2; possible D gene TRBD1, 5 bases. CDR3 length: 13 amino acids. Germline V gives CDR1 MGHDK, CDR2 SYGVNS. Trimming removed 3 bases at V and 4 bases at J, with 9 bases between. The CDR3 spells CASSDWGGYGYTF. The CDR3 DNA sequence: TGTGCCAGCAGTGATTGGGGGGGCTATGGCTACACCTTC.

This clonotype was seen repeatedly, ten times or more. CDR3 sequence (DNA): TGTGCCAGCAGCTTAGCGGGGGGCCAGGGAGATACGCAGTATTTT. Protein sequence: CASSLAGGQGDTQYF. This chain uses TRBV7-2 with TRBJ2-3, with D possibly being TRBD1 or TRBD2 (6 bases each). The length of the CDR3 is 15 residues. Germline CDR1 SGHTA, CDR2 FQGNSA. Trimming shortened V by 0 bases and J by 5 bases, and 12 bases separated the two germline ends.

This clonotype showed up many times. The chain recombines TRBV28 with TRBJ2-2, with 10 bases matching TRBD1. The germline V gene encodes CDR1 MDHEN and CDR2 SYDVKM. CDR3 size: 14 residues. The V segment lost 5 bases and the J segment 7 bases; nucleotides outside the gene matches: 4. CDR3 region: CASSGGQGNGELFF. For the CDR3, the DNA is TGTGCCAGCAGTGGGGGACAGGGGAACGGGGAGCTGTTTTTT. The whole variable domain, filled in from reference TRBV28 and TRBJ2-2, reads DVKVTQSSRYLVKRTGEKVFLECVQDMDHENMFWYRQDPGLGLRLIYFSYDVKMKEKGDIPEGYSVSREKKERFSLILESASTNQTSMYLCASSGGQGNGELFFGEGSRLTVL.

This clonotype came up many times. The chain links TRBV10-3 to TRBJ1-3; 9 nucleotides line up with TRBD1. Germline values: CDR1 ENHRY, CDR2 SYGVKD. This CDR3 is built from 14 residues. The V segment lost 4 bases and the J segment 2 bases; nucleotides outside the gene matches: 0. The CDR3 here is CAISGTGAGNTIYF. The CDR3 DNA is TGTGCCATCAGTGGGACAGGGGCTGGAAACACCATATATTTT.

This clonotype was recorded at least ten times. The chain recombines TRBV5-1 with TRBJ2-7; 10 bases map to TRBD1. The germline gives CDR1 SGHRS, CDR2 YFSETQ. Trimming took 1 base from V and 12 from J; bases not matched to a gene: 10. CDR3 length: 14 amino acids. The CDR3 DNA follows: TGCGCCAGCAGCTTGTTGACAGGGGGCGTTGGTTCGTACTTC. This encodes CASSLLTGGVGSYF.

This clonotype appeared many times. The gene calls are TRBV5-1 and TRBJ1-1; TRBD1 might be the D (6 bases). The germline V gene encodes CDR1 SGHRS and CDR2 YFSETQ. The V gene lost 6 bases and the J gene lost 5 bases, with 14 bases spanning the gap. The CDR3 covers 13 residues. Here the CDR3 DNA reads TGCGCCAGCACGCGAACAGGGCCAACTGAAGCTTTCTTT. Translated: CASTRTGPTEAFF. The whole variable domain, remainder taken from reference TRBV5-1 and TRBJ1-1, is KAGVTQTPRYLIKTRGQQVTLSCSPISGHRSVSWYQQTPGQGLQFLFEYFSETQRNKGNFPGRFSGRQFSNSRSEMNVSTLELGDSALYLCASTRTGPTEAFFGQGTRLTVV.

This clonotype was seen more than once but under ten times. The CDR3 region is CASSPTSGGNTGELFF. CDR3 DNA sequence: TGTGCCAGCAGTCCCACTAGCGGGGGGAACACCGGGGAGCTGTTTTTT. The rearrangement uses TRBV27 and TRBJ2-2, with 11 bases lining up with TRBD2. V was clipped by 5 bases and J by 1 base; unmatched bases: 3. The CDR3 runs to 16 residues. From germline, CDR1 is MNHEY and CDR2 SMNVEV (reference sequence).

This clonotype was counted many times. The CDR3 is CASSQGLALNEQFF. The CDR3 DNA follows: TGTGCCAGCAGCCAGGGACTAGCTTTGAATGAGCAGTTCTTC. V is TRBV3-1 and J is TRBJ2-1; 9 positions match TRBD2. Germline values: CDR1 LGHDT, CDR2 YNNKEL (reference sequence). The CDR3 spans 14 residues. The trim removed 3 bases at V and 7 bases at J, leaving 4 bases unmatched.

This clonotype was picked up many times. The chain is built from TRBV20-1 and TRBJ2-7; 9 nucleotides match TRBD1. CDR3 length equals 12 residues. V shed 5 bases and J 6 bases; nucleotides not matched to a gene: 5. Germline loops: CDR1 DFQATT, CDR2 SNEGSKA (reference sequence). The CDR3 protein is CSAGTGTFEQYF. In DNA, the CDR3 is TGCAGTGCTGGGACAGGGACCTTCGAGCAGTACTTC.

In its sample, this clonotype was seen many times. The chain uses TRBV9 and TRBJ2-3, with D unresolved. CDR1 is SGDLS and CDR2 is YYNGEE in the germline V gene. The germline V and J ends were trimmed by 0 bases and 2 bases, with 7 bases remaining between them. The CDR3 covers 14 residues. CDR3 sequence reads: CASSVAESTDTQYF. The CDR3 DNA follows: TGTGCCAGCAGCGTAGCCGAGTCCACAGATACGCAGTATTTT.

Concerning this clonotype: A much larger clone differs by one base, so this may be a read error. The chain recombines TRBV29-1 with TRBJ2-2; D is perhaps TRBD2 (5 bases). CDR1 is SQVTM, CDR2 ANQGSEA, per germline. The length of the CDR3 is 12 residues. The CDR3 coding sequence is TGCAGCGTTGGGGAGAACACCGGGGAGCAGTTTTTT. This encodes CSVGENTGEQFF.

This clonotype has a count of ten or more. The chain joins TRBV5-5 to TRBJ1-2; maybe TRBD1 (5 bases). V shed 3 bases and J shed 8 bases, with 23 bases lying between them. CDR3 length equals 16 residues. In germline, CDR1 is SGHKS, CDR2 YYEKEE (reference sequence). CDR3 protein: CASSSYGTEATGGYTF. Written as DNA, the CDR3 is TGTGCCAGCAGCTCATACGGGACGGAGGCGACGGGGGGCTACACCTTC. The full variable domain, its missing parts supplied by reference TRBV5-5 and TRBJ1-2, is DAGVTQSPTHLIKTRGQQVTLRCSPISGHKSVSWYQQVLGQGPQFIFQYYEKEERGRGNFPDRFSARQFPNYSSELNVNALLLGDSALYLCASSSYGTEATGGYTFGSGTRLTVV.

This clonotype was recorded at least ten times. The rearrangement joins TRBV7-9 to TRBJ2-3; D possibly corresponds to TRBD2 (5 bases). V was trimmed by 5 bases and J by 0 bases, leaving 15 bases between them. The CDR3 contains 16 residues. In germline, CDR1 is SEHNR, CDR2 FQNEAQ (reference sequence). This CDR3 is CASSPQDWPSTDTQYF. The DNA of the CDR3 is TGTGCCAGCAGCCCCCAGGACTGGCCTAGCACAGATACGCAGTATTTT.

This clonotype has a count of ten or more. The V and J genes are TRBV20-1 and TRBJ2-5; D unclear. Trimming shortened V by 6 bases and J by 6 bases, and 17 bases separated the two germline ends. The CDR3 is made up of 13 amino acids. Germline-derived CDR1 and CDR2 are DFQATT and SNEGSKA (reference sequence). The CDR3 DNA reads TGCAGTGCGCCCCCGGGTGGCCGGCAGACCCAGTACTTC. It yields the protein CSAPPGGRQTQYF.

At least ten counts were recorded for this clonotype. This chain uses TRBV7-6 with TRBJ2-1; unclear D gene. The CDR3 consists of 15 residues. Trimming removed 5 bases at V and 0 bases at J, with 11 bases between. Germline CDR1 and CDR2: SGHVS and FNYEAQ. The CDR3: CASSPSEISYNEQFF. Here the CDR3 DNA reads TGTGCCAGCAGCCCGAGCGAGATCTCCTACAATGAGCAGTTCTTC.

This sequence joins TRBV5-1 and TRBJ1-1; D remains ambiguous. The CDR3 sequence is 16 residues long. Germline lookup yields CDR1 SGHRS and CDR2 YFSETQ. Trimming took 0 bases from V and 1 from J, leaving 13 bases between them. CDR3 region: CASSLDVTRSNTEAFF. DNA of the CDR3: TGCGCCAGCAGCTTGGATGTCACGCGTTCGAACACTGAAGCTTTCTTT.

This clonotype was picked up many times. The rearrangement uses TRBV7-9 and TRBJ2-2, with 10 nucleotides matching TRBD1. Germline V CDR1 and CDR2: SEHNR, FQNEAQ (reference sequence). CDR3 length: 15 amino acids. V lost 7 bases and J lost 4; bases outside the gene matches: 6. CDR3: CASIGTGAVTGELFF. The CDR3 nucleotides are TGTGCCAGCATCGGGACAGGGGCTGTCACCGGGGAGCTGTTTTTT. The full variable domain, in which reference TRBV7-9 and TRBJ2-2 provide the parts outside the CDR3, is DTGVSQNPRHKITKRGQNVTFRCDPISEHNRLYWYRQTLGQGPEFLTYFQNEAQLEKSRLLSDRFSAERPKGSFSTLEIQRTEQGDSAMYLCASIGTGAVTGELFFGEGSRLTVL.

As DNA, the CDR3 is TGCGCCAGCAGCTTGGGCAGGGATGAAAAACTGTTTTTT. As protein: CASSLGRDEKLFF. The gene calls are TRBV5-1 and TRBJ1-4; a weak D match, TRBD1 (5 bases). This CDR3 is built from 13 residues. V dropped 0 bases and J dropped 6 bases, with 6 bases sitting between them. The germline V gene encodes CDR1 SGHRS and CDR2 YFSETQ.

Many counts were recorded for this clonotype. V is TRBV7-2 and J is TRBJ1-4; a possible D gene is TRBD1 (6 bases). Trimming shortened V by 2 bases and J by 0 bases, and 10 bases separated the two germline ends. Germline assignment: CDR1 SGHTA and CDR2 FQGNSA. This CDR3 has 16 residues. The CDR3 DNA follows: TGTGCCAGCAGCTTAAACAGGGCGTCAACTAATGAAAAACTGTTTTTT. Encoded protein: CASSLNRASTNEKLFF. The full variable domain, with the rest looked up from reference TRBV7-2 and TRBJ1-4, is GAGVSQSPSNKVTEKGKDVELRCDPISGHTALYWYRQSLGQGLEFLIYFQGNSAPDKSGLPSDRFSAERTGGSVSTLTIQRTQQEDSAVYLCASSLNRASTNEKLFFGSGTQLSVL.